Given below is one T cell receptor beta chain in context. This specimen comes from a study of T cell responses to AZD1222 COVID-19 vaccine. Repertoires were generated with immunoSEQ multiplex PCR, while TCRdb's copy carries only in-frame clones and drops some. This sample yields roughly 140,000 clones, of which 85% to 95% are seen a single time; 10% to 15% belongs to the top ten. V lost 4 bases, J lost 2 bases, and 14 bases lay in between. Germline CDR1 reads SGDLS; CDR2 reads YYNGEE. The length of the CDR3 is 15 residues. The sequence came from an adult who had recovered from COVID-19. The specimen comprised peripheral blood, sampled after recovery from COVID-19. This chain connects TRBV9 to TRBJ2-3; the D gene is possibly TRBD2 (5 bases). The CDR3 DNA sequence: TGTGCCAGCAGCCCACGTCAGCGGAACACAGATACGCAGTATTTT. Translating it yields CASSPRQRNTDTQYF.